A selection of T cell receptor beta chains follows, all from one sample in a study of blood T cell repertoires in COVID-19. Libraries were prepared by immunoSEQ multiplex PCR; TCRdb keeps only in-frame clonotypes and omits some of them. The data hold under 30,000 clones, with 75% to 90% observed a single time. Sequencing was carried out using peripheral blood. All receptors come from an elderly man with acute or convalescent COVID-19. The CDR3 runs from the conserved cysteine through the conserved F or W. Fields, in order: clone size, V gene, J gene, D gene, CDR3 protein, CDR3 DNA. D genes are given only for firm matches. Rows may omit the clone size; those that give it use once, few, many or a size class.

clone_size: -
v_call: TRBV9
j_call: TRBJ2-3
d_call: -
cdr3_aa: CASSSRRDSLTDTQYF
cdr3_nt: TGTGCCAGCAGCTCCCGCCGGGACTCTCTCACAGATACGCAGTATTTT

clone_size: once
v_call: TRBV10-2
j_call: TRBJ2-1
d_call: TRBD1
cdr3_aa: CASRPLGGGSSYNEQFF
cdr3_nt: TGCGCCAGCAGGCCGCTAGGGGGCGGAAGCTCCTACAATGAGCAGTTCTTC

clone_size: -
v_call: TRBV5-1
j_call: TRBJ2-1
d_call: TRBD1
cdr3_aa: CASSRNPGQGYNEQFF
cdr3_nt: TGCGCCAGCAGCCGAAATCCGGGACAGGGGTACAATGAGCAGTTCTTC

clone_size: once
v_call: TRBV6-1
j_call: TRBJ2-3
d_call: TRBD1
cdr3_aa: CASSEAVTTGGLYF
cdr3_nt: TGTGCCAGCAGTGAAGCTGTTACGACAGGGGGCTTGTATTTT

clone_size: -
v_call: TRBV19
j_call: TRBJ1-6
d_call: TRBD1
cdr3_aa: CATHRGGSYNSPLHF
cdr3_nt: TGTGCCACTCACAGGGGAGGATCCTATAATTCACCCCTCCACTTT

clone_size: -
v_call: TRBV7-2
j_call: TRBJ2-2
d_call: -
cdr3_aa: CASSLFLRTGELFF
cdr3_nt: TGTGCCAGCAGCTTATTTTTGCGCACCGGGGAGCTGTTTTTT

clone_size: -
v_call: TRBV19
j_call: TRBJ1-1
d_call: -
cdr3_aa: CASSVVRGAAEAFF
cdr3_nt: TGTGCCAGTAGTGTCGTACGGGGGGCTGCTGAAGCTTTCTTT

clone_size: -
v_call: TRBV7-9
j_call: TRBJ1-6
d_call: -
cdr3_aa: CASSRFSSPLHF
cdr3_nt: TGTGCCAGCAGCCGTTTTAGCTCACCCCTCCACTTT

clone_size: -
v_call: TRBV18
j_call: TRBJ2-1
d_call: TRBD2
cdr3_aa: CASSQGLAEINEQFF
cdr3_nt: TGTGCCAGCTCTCAGGGACTAGCGGAGATCAATGAGCAGTTCTTC

clone_size: -
v_call: TRBV3-1/TRBV3-2
j_call: TRBJ2-5
d_call: -
cdr3_aa: CASSQGSAETQYF
cdr3_nt: TGTGCCAGCAGCCAAGGTAGCGCAGAGACCCAGTACTTC

clone_size: -
v_call: TRBV5-4
j_call: TRBJ2-5
d_call: TRBD1
cdr3_aa: CASSVRQGTGQETQYF
cdr3_nt: TGTGCCAGCAGCGTACGACAGGGAACAGGGCAAGAGACCCAGTACTTC

clone_size: -
v_call: TRBV11-3
j_call: TRBJ2-5
d_call: TRBD1
cdr3_aa: CASSIGDSPQETQYF
cdr3_nt: TGTGCCAGCAGCATAGGGGACAGCCCCCAAGAGACCCAGTACTTC

clone_size: -
v_call: TRBV2
j_call: TRBJ1-2
d_call: TRBD1
cdr3_aa: CASSALRGLSIGYTF
cdr3_nt: TGTGCCAGCAGTGCCCTCAGGGGGCTCTCTATTGGCTACACCTTC

clone_size: -
v_call: TRBV5-8
j_call: TRBJ1-5
d_call: -
cdr3_aa: CASSMREPQHF
cdr3_nt: TGTGCCAGCAGCATGAGGGAGCCCCAGCATTTT

clone_size: -
v_call: TRBV18
j_call: TRBJ2-3
d_call: TRBD1
cdr3_aa: CASSRDRADTQYF
cdr3_nt: TGTGCCAGCTCACGGGACAGGGCAGATACGCAGTATTTT

clone_size: -
v_call: TRBV5-1
j_call: TRBJ2-5
d_call: -
cdr3_aa: CASSLSAGSQETQYF
cdr3_nt: TGCGCCAGCAGCTTGTCGGCAGGTTCCCAAGAGACCCAGTACTTC

clone_size: -
v_call: TRBV5-6
j_call: TRBJ1-2
d_call: -
cdr3_aa: CASSSGLKQGYTF
cdr3_nt: TGTGCCAGCAGCTCCGGTCTAAAGCAAGGCTACACCTTC

clone_size: -
v_call: TRBV6-2/TRBV6-3
j_call: TRBJ2-5
d_call: -
cdr3_aa: CASSPWAEETQYF
cdr3_nt: TGTGCCAGCAGCCCATGGGCAGAAGAGACCCAGTACTTC

clone_size: -
v_call: TRBV5-1
j_call: TRBJ2-3
d_call: TRBD2
cdr3_aa: CASSLSSGGGTDTQYF
cdr3_nt: TGCGCCAGCAGCTTGTCCAGCGGGGGGGGCACAGATACGCAGTATTTT

clone_size: -
v_call: TRBV5-1
j_call: TRBJ2-3
d_call: TRBD2
cdr3_aa: CASSPSSGAYTDTQYF
cdr3_nt: TGCGCCAGCAGCCCCTCTAGCGGGGCCTACACAGATACGCAGTATTTT

clone_size: few
v_call: TRBV7-8
j_call: TRBJ2-3
d_call: TRBD2
cdr3_aa: CASSMVAGASTDTQYF
cdr3_nt: TGTGCCAGCAGTATGGTAGCGGGGGCTAGCACAGATACGCAGTATTTT

clone_size: -
v_call: TRBV6-5
j_call: TRBJ2-1
d_call: TRBD2
cdr3_aa: CASSYVLAGTRNEQFF
cdr3_nt: TGTGCCAGCAGTTACGTACTAGCGGGGACTCGCAATGAGCAGTTCTTC

clone_size: once
v_call: TRBV5-1
j_call: TRBJ2-3
d_call: -
cdr3_aa: CASSLSSGGDTQYF
cdr3_nt: TGCGCCAGCAGCTTGTCCTCGGGTGGAGATACGCAGTATTTT

clone_size: -
v_call: TRBV6-5
j_call: TRBJ1-3
d_call: -
cdr3_aa: CASLPMSSGNTIYF
cdr3_nt: TGTGCCAGCCTCCCAATGAGCTCTGGAAACACCATATATTTT

clone_size: -
v_call: TRBV2
j_call: TRBJ2-2
d_call: TRBD2
cdr3_aa: CASRVTSGGAGELFF
cdr3_nt: TGTGCCAGCAGGGTTACTAGCGGGGGGGCCGGGGAGCTGTTTTTT

clone_size: -
v_call: TRBV6-1
j_call: TRBJ1-2
d_call: -
cdr3_aa: CASSEGTEYYGYTF
cdr3_nt: TGTGCCAGCAGTGAAGGAACAGAATACTATGGCTACACCTTC

clone_size: -
v_call: TRBV7-9
j_call: TRBJ2-1
d_call: TRBD2
cdr3_aa: CASSQSGLAGNNEQFF
cdr3_nt: TGTGCCAGCAGCCAGAGCGGACTAGCGGGAAACAATGAGCAGTTCTTC

clone_size: -
v_call: TRBV7-9
j_call: TRBJ1-2
d_call: -
cdr3_aa: CAFGARSGGDGGYTF
cdr3_nt: TGTGCCTTCGGCGCCCGGAGCGGAGGGGATGGGGGCTACACCTTC

clone_size: -
v_call: TRBV18
j_call: TRBJ1-2
d_call: -
cdr3_aa: CASSDSEGSAYGYTF
cdr3_nt: TGTGCCAGCTCAGACTCCGAGGGAAGCGCTTATGGCTACACCTTC

clone_size: -
v_call: TRBV30
j_call: TRBJ2-7
d_call: TRBD2
cdr3_aa: CAWTREGLAGREQYF
cdr3_nt: TGTGCCTGGACCCGTGAGGGACTAGCGGGTCGGGAGCAGTACTTC

clone_size: -
v_call: TRBV5-4
j_call: TRBJ2-3
d_call: -
cdr3_aa: CASSLTVEASTDTQYF
cdr3_nt: TGTGCCAGCAGCTTGACGGTGGAGGCTAGCACAGATACGCAGTATTTT

clone_size: -
v_call: TRBV29-1
j_call: TRBJ1-5
d_call: -
cdr3_aa: CSVTDHSNQPQHF
cdr3_nt: TGCAGCGTGACAGACCATAGCAATCAGCCCCAGCATTTT

clone_size: -
v_call: TRBV18
j_call: TRBJ1-2
d_call: -
cdr3_aa: CASSPGRAAGYTF
cdr3_nt: TGTGCCAGCTCACCAGGCAGGGCGGCTGGCTACACCTTC